These T cell receptor beta chains were read from a single sample in a study of T cells in Graves' hyperthyroidism and ophthalmopathy. TCRdb fed the multiplex PCR reads into MiXCR, producing one record per CDR3 protein. Here the sample spans hundreds of thousands of distinct CDR3 sequences, about 13% being singletons. What was sequenced was blood. These receptors came from a woman under 30 with Graves' hyperthyroidism. Each CDR3 is given with its conserved first and last residue. Fields, in order: D gene, J gene, V gene, clone size, CDR3 DNA, CDR3 protein. D genes are given only for firm matches. Size is omitted from some rows. Given values are once, few, many or a class for expanded clones.

TRBD2 | TRBJ2-2 | TRBV20-1 | - | TGCAGTACCAGACTAGCTAACACCGGGGAGCTGTTTTTT | CSTRLANTGELFF
TRBD2 | TRBJ2-1 | TRBV9 | many | TGTGCCAGCAGCGCGGCGGGGGTTCCCTACAATGAGCAGTTCTTC | CASSAAGVPYNEQFF
TRBD2 | TRBJ2-1 | TRBV7-9 | many | TGTGCCAGCAGCTTAGTGGCGGGAGAGTACAATGAGCAGTTCTTC | CASSLVAGEYNEQFF
TRBD1 | TRBJ1-4 | TRBV5-1 | many | TGCGCCAGCAGCTGGACAGGGGCCAATGAAAAACTGTTTTTT | CASSWTGANEKLFF
- | TRBJ1-2 | TRBV10-3 | many | TGTGCCATCAGTGACAGAACTCACTATGGCTACACCTTC | CAISDRTHYGYTF
TRBD2 | TRBJ2-1 | TRBV18 | - | TGTGCCAGCTCACCAAGCGGGGGCGTCTACAATGAGCAGTTCTTC | CASSPSGGVYNEQFF
- | TRBJ2-7 | TRBV5-1 | many | TGCGCCAGCAGCCCCGAAAATTACGAGCAGTACTTC | CASSPENYEQYF
- | TRBJ2-2 | TRBV5-1 | - | TGCGCCAGCAGCTTGAACGGTGAGCTTCCGATCGGGGAGCTGTTTTTT | CASSLNGELPIGELFF
- | TRBJ1-1 | TRBV5-1 | many | TGCGCCAGCAGCGAAGGGACCGGCACTGAAGCTTTCTTT | CASSEGTGTEAFF
TRBD2 | TRBJ2-1 | TRBV7-2 | few | TGTGCCAGCAGACACAGGGCCGGGACTAGCGGTCCCAATGAGCAGTTCTTC | CASRHRAGTSGPNEQFF
- | TRBJ1-2 | TRBV28 | many | TGTGCCAGCAGTTTTAACTTTAACTATGGCTACACCTTC | CASSFNFNYGYTF
- | TRBJ2-1 | TRBV7-6 | many | TGTGCCAGCAGCTTAGCGATAATCGCCGTGGCCCCGGCTTACAATGAGCAGTTCTTC | CASSLAIIAVAPAYNEQFF
- | TRBJ1-2 | TRBV2 | many | TGTGCCAGCAGTGCTAATAACTATGGCTACACCTTC | CASSANNYGYTF
TRBD1 | TRBJ1-1 | TRBV4-2 | - | TGTGCCAGCAACCAAGGGACAGTTAACACTGAAGCTTTCTTT | CASNQGTVNTEAFF